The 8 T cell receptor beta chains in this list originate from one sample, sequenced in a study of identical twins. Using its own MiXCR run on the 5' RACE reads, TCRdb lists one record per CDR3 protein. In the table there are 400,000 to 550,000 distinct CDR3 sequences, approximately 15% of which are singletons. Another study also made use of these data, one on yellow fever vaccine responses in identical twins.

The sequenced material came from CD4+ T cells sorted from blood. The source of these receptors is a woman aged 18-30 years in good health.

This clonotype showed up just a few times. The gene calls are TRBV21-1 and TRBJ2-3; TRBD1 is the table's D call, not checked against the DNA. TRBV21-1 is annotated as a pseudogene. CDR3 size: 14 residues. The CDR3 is CATPQGTSTDTQYF. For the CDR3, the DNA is TGTGCCACTCCACAGGGGACGAGCACAGATACGCAGTATTTT.

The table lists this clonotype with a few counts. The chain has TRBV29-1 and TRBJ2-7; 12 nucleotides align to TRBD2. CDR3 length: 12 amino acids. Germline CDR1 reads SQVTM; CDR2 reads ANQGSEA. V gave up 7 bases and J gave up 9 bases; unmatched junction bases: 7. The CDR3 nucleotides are TGCAGCGGGACTAGCGGGGTCTCTGGGCAGTACTTC. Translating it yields CSGTSGVSGQYF.

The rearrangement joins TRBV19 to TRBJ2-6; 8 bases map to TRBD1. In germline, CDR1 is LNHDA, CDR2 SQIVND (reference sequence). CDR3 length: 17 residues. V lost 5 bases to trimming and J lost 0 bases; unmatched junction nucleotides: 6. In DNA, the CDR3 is TGTGCCAGTAGTCGACAGGGGCAATCCTCTGGGGCCAACGTCCTGACTTTC. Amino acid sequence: CASSRQGQSSGANVLTF. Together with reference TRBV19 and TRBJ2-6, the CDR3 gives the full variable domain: DGGITQSPKYLFRKEGQNVTLSCEQNLNHDAMYWYRQDPGQGLRLIYYSQIVNDFQKGDIAEGYSVSREKKESFPLTVTSAQKNPTAFYLCASSRQGQSSGANVLTFGAGSRLTVL.

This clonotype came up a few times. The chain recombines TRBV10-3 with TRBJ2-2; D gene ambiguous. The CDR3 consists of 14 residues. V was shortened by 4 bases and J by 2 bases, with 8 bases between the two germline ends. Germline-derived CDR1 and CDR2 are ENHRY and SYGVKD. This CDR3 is CAISVAVNTGELFF. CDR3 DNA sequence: TGTGCCATCAGTGTCGCGGTAAACACCGGGGAGCTGTTTTTT.

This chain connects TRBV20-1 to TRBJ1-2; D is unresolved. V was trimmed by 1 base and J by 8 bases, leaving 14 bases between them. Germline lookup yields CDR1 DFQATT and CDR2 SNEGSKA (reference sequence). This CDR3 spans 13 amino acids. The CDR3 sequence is CSARVRIQMGYTF. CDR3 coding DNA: TGCAGTGCTAGAGTACGGATCCAAATGGGCTACACCTTC.

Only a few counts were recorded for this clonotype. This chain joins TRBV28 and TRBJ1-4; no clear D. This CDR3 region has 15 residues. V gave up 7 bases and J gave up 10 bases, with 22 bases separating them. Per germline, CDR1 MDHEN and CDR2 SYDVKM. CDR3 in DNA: TGTGCCAGCAACAATCCGGGCCGCGGCGGTGGAAAACTGTTTTTT. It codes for CASNNPGRGGGKLFF.

CDR3 in DNA: TGCAGCGTTGAAGACCCCGCGAACACCGGGGAGCTGTTTTTT. Translation: CSVEDPANTGELFF. This chain links TRBV29-1 with TRBJ2-2; no reliable D call. This CDR3 is built from 14 residues. V was cut by 0 bases and J by 0 bases, with 5 bases left in between. Per the germline V gene, CDR1 is SQVTM and CDR2 is ANQGSEA.

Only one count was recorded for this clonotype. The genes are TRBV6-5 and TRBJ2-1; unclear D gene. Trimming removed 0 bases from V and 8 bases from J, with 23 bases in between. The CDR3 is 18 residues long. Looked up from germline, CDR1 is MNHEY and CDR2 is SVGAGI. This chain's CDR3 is CASSYSMFDSNSNHEQFF. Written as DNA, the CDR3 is TGTGCCAGCAGTTACTCGATGTTCGATTCTAACAGTAACCATGAGCAGTTCTTC.